The 14 T cell receptor beta chains below were found in one sample sequenced in a study of breast tumors, draining lymph nodes, adjacent tissues. The lymph nodes were axillary draining lymph nodes from breast cancer patients. TCRdb redid the calling of the multiplex PCR reads with MiXCR, one entry per CDR3 protein. The table has 180,000 or so distinct CDR3 sequences, 31% seen once; the top ten hold 4% to 5.5%. Sequencing was done on a sample of axillary lymph node tissue. These TCRs come from a female donor with breast cancer. Some clones in this sample may be carry-over from other donors' samples.

As regards this clonotype: A much larger clonotype is one base distant, so this may be a read error. No conserved phenylalanine or tryptophan is present at the end of the CDR3, so a read error is the likely explanation. The chain combines TRBV5-1 with TRBJ2-5; unclear D gene. This CDR3 spans 13 amino acids. The V gene lost 2 bases and the J gene lost 2 bases, with 7 bases spanning the gap. Germline CDR1 is SGHRS and CDR2 is YFSETQ. DNA of the CDR3: TGCGCCAGCAGCTTCGGTCAGCAAGAGACCCAGTACCTC. Its translation: CASSFGQQETQYL.

The chain couples TRBV24-1 to TRBJ2-5; D possibly matches TRBD1 or TRBD2 (5 bases each). V lost 4 bases and J 5 bases, leaving 19 bases between the germline ends. The length of the CDR3 is 16 residues. Germline V gene data show CDR1 as KGHDR and CDR2 as SFDVKD. The CDR3 bases are TGTGCCACCAGTGAACCCAACTCCAGCTGGGGGGAGACCCAGTACTTC. Amino acids: CATSEPNSSWGETQYF.

At least ten counts were recorded for this clonotype. The V and J genes are TRBV12-3 or TRBV12-4 and TRBJ1-4; no definite D call. CDR3 length equals 15 residues. Trimming stripped 4 bases from V and 4 bases from J, with 13 bases between. The CDR3 nucleotides are TGTGCCAGCAGTTCGGATAGGACGGTTAATGAAAAACTGTTTTTT. Protein product: CASSSDRTVNEKLFF.

This clonotype has more than one count but fewer than ten. This may come from a read error, since a much larger clone is one base off. The rearrangement joins TRBV9 to TRBJ2-1, with a possible D match to TRBD2 (7 bases). Germline V gene lookup returns CDR1 SGDLS and CDR2 YYNGEE. This CDR3 is 14 amino acids long. Here the CDR3 reads CASSVEWGGVEQSF. CDR3 coding DNA: TGTGCCAGCAGCGTAGAGTGGGGGGGCGTTGAGCAGTCCTTC.

Concerning this clonotype itself: This clone may be a read error of a much larger clone one base away. This chain connects TRBV28 to TRBJ1-3, with D tentatively TRBD1 (6 bases). The germline V gene encodes CDR1 MDHEN and CDR2 SYDVKM. The CDR3 loop spans 17 amino acids. The V and J ends lost 2 bases and 0 bases respectively, with 14 bases between them. The CDR3 DNA follows: TGTGCCAGCAGTTTAGTTGAAGGGGGGAACTCTGGAAACACCATATATTTT. This gives the protein CASSLVEGGNSGNTIYF.

This clonotype was detected a few times. The chain is built from TRBV20-1 and TRBJ1-2; D unresolved. CDR1 DFQATT and CDR2 SNEGSKA come from the germline V gene (reference sequence). The CDR3 is 13 residues long. The V end was cut by 0 bases, the J end by 10 bases, with 15 bases between. Written as DNA, the CDR3 is TGCAGTGCTAGAGAGAAGGGAGGGAATGCCTACACCTTC. This encodes CSAREKGGNAYTF.

This chain uses TRBV2 with TRBJ2-6; TRBD2 is a possible D gene (6 bases). V lost 6 bases, J lost 2 bases, and 8 bases lay in between. This CDR3 is built from 14 residues. The germline gives CDR1 SNHLY, CDR2 FYNNEI. CDR3 nucleotides: TGTGCCAGCAGGCGGGATGCTGGGGCCAACGTCCTGACTTTC. Its protein product is CASRRDAGANVLTF.

This clonotype was observed at least ten times. The chain joins TRBV5-1 to TRBJ2-3; D may match TRBD1 or TRBD2 (5 bases each). CDR1 and CDR2 from the germline V gene are SGHRS and YFSETQ. V lost 4 bases and J 2 bases, leaving 14 bases between the germline ends. The CDR3 is made up of 15 amino acids. The CDR3 DNA reads as TGCGCCAGCAGCAAGATAGGGGAGCACACAGATACGCAGTATTTT. The encoded protein is CASSKIGEHTDTQYF. The complete variable domain, with remaining parts taken from reference TRBV5-1 and TRBJ2-3, reads KAGVTQTPRYLIKTRGQQVTLSCSPISGHRSVSWYQQTPGQGLQFLFEYFSETQRNKGNFPGRFSGRQFSNSRSEMNVSTLELGDSALYLCASSKIGEHTDTQYFGPGTRLTVL.

This clonotype was seen a handful of times. A much larger clonotype is one base distant, so this may be a read error. The V call is TRBV9, the J call TRBJ1-3; 9 bases are a match to TRBD1. CDR3 length equals 17 residues. Germline CDR1 reads SGDLS; CDR2 reads YYNGEE. As DNA, the CDR3 is TGTGCCAGCAGGGGGGGGGACAGGGCCGGCTCTGGAACCACCATATATTTT. Translation gives CASRGGDRAGSGTTIYF.

Notes on this clonotype: This may be a read error, as it is one base from a much larger clone. This chain joins TRBV18 and TRBJ2-7, with a possible D match to TRBD2 (6 bases). The CDR3 length is 16 residues. The V end lost 4 bases, the J end lost 0 bases, and 16 bases lay between the germline ends. Germline assignment: CDR1 KGHSH and CDR2 LQKENI. Written as DNA, the CDR3 is TGTGCCAGCTCACTGCTAGCGTCCCAGTCCTCCTACGAGCAGTACTTC. Its protein is CASSLLASQSSYEQYF.

The rearrangement links TRBV7-9 to TRBJ1-5, with D perhaps TRBD1 (5 bases). From germline, CDR1 is SEHNR and CDR2 FQNEAQ (reference sequence). This CDR3 has 13 residues. Trimming left V 5 bases short and J 16 bases short, with 21 bases between. CDR3 loop: CASSPLGDQPTHF. The DNA of the CDR3 is TGTGCCAGCAGCCCCTTGGGGGATCAGCCCACCCATTTT. The variable domain in full, completed from reference TRBV7-9 and TRBJ1-5, reads DTGVSQNPRHKITKRGQNVTFRCDPISEHNRLYWYRQTLGQGPEFLTYFQNEAQLEKSRLLSDRFSAERPKGSFSTLEIQRTEQGDSAMYLCASSPLGDQPTHFGDGTRLSIL.

This clonotype was seen more than once but under ten times. The genes are TRBV2 and TRBJ1-2; TRBD1 matches at 10 bases. Trimming took 4 bases from V and 6 from J; bases not matched to a gene: 5. CDR1 and CDR2 (germline): SNHLY, FYNNEI. The CDR3 has 14 residues. The CDR3 here is CASSVGQGQNGYTF. CDR3 DNA sequence: TGTGCCAGCAGTGTGGGACAGGGGCAGAATGGCTACACCTTC. Supplemented by reference TRBV2 and TRBJ1-2, the full variable domain reads EPEVTQTPSHQVTQMGQEVILRCVPISNHLYFYWYRQILGQKVEFLVSFYNNEISEKSEIFDDQFSVERPDGSNFTLKIRSTKLEDSAMYFCASSVGQGQNGYTFGSGTRLTVV.

This rearrangement joins TRBV20-1 to TRBJ2-1; 10 positions match TRBD2. Germline V lookup: CDR1 DFQATT, CDR2 SNEGSKA (reference sequence). The CDR3 loop spans 15 amino acids. Losses at the gene ends were 6 bases for V and 6 bases for J; bases not matched to a gene: 11. CDR3 in amino acids: CSATPRLAGVNEQFF. The DNA for the CDR3 is TGCAGTGCCACCCCAAGGCTAGCGGGGGTCAATGAGCAGTTCTTC.

This clonotype was found many times. The V call is TRBV29-1, the J call TRBJ1-1; 7 bases are shared with TRBD1. The ends lost 6 bases at V and 1 base at J; junction bases unmatched: 5. The CDR3 is 13 residues long. Germline CDR1 reads SQVTM; CDR2 reads ANQGSEA. CDR3 nucleotide sequence: TGCAGCGTAAAGACAGGGTGGAACACTGAAGCTTTCTTT. It specifies CSVKTGWNTEAFF.